This T cell receptor (beta chain) was sequenced during a study of cytomegalovirus exposure and HLA in healthy donors. Here immunoSEQ multiplex PCR was the method, and the copy in TCRdb shows in-frame clones only, minus some. The sample has 200,000 to 250,000 clones; around 86% are singletons. Findings and caveats of the study: A later analysis found first-cohort TCR clusters tended to co-occur in the 90 to 150 validation repertoires. Most observed TCR sequences were rare, whereas some public TCRs were detected in many donors. It was 150 or so TCR beta chains that were listed as cytomegalovirus-associated.

CDR3 length: 13 residues. The germline gives CDR1 SGHRS, CDR2 YFSETQ. V shed 2 bases and J shed 5 bases, with 10 bases lying between them. As for this clone: Its antigen remains unknown.

The sample was PBMCs. This chain uses TRBV5-1 with TRBJ2-5, with D maybe TRBD1 (6 bases). The receptor comes from a woman between 18 and 30 years old in good health and CMV-seropositive. DNA for the CDR3: TGCGCCAGCAGCTTAACAGGGATGGAGACCCAGTACTTC. It translates to CASSLTGMETQYF.